This T cell receptor (beta chain) was recorded in a study of blood T cells in healthy people across ages. This CDR3 contains 18 residues. V gave up 0 bases and J gave up 0 bases, with 15 bases separating them. Germline V lookup: CDR1 DFQATT, CDR2 SNEGSKA (reference sequence). Next came a second PCR, run for about 7 to 12 cycles, which used a sample-barcoded 5' primer along with a J-beta primer mix. One entry per CDR3 protein, called by TCRdb with MiXCR from the 5' RACE reads. The sample comprises some 700,000 distinct CDR3 sequences, roughly 44% of which are singletons, and about 20% rests with the top ten.

The chain carries TRBV20-1 and TRBJ1-6; tentative D call: TRBD1 (5 bases). The origin of this receptor is a woman between 55 and 75 years old in good health. The sequencing input was blood. The CDR3: CSARDGGQGLSYNSPLHF. CDR3 sequence (DNA): TGCAGTGCTAGAGATGGAGGGCAGGGTCTCTCCTATAATTCACCCCTCCACTTT.